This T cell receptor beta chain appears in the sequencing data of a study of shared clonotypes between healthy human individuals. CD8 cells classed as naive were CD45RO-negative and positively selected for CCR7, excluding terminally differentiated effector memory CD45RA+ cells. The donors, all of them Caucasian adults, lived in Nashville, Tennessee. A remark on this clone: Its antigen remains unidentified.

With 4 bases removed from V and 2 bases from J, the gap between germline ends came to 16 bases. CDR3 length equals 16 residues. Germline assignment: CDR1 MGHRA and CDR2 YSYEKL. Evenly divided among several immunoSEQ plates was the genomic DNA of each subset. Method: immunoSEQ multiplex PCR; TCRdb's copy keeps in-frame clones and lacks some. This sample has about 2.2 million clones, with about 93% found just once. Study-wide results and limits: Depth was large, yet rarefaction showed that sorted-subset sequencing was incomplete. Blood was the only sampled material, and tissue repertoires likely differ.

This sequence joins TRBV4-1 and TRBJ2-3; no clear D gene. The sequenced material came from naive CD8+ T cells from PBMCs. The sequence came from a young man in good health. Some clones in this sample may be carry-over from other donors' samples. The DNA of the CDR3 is TGCGCCAGCAGCCTAGTTAAGTCGCGAGTCACAGATACGCAGTATTTT. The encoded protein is CASSLVKSRVTDTQYF.